This TCR beta chain was recorded in a study of beta chain features in type 1 diabetes. Overall study findings and caveats: Naive, central memory and regulatory TCRB repertoires appeared more similar among patients than healthy donors. The study found moderately but significantly shorter TCRB CDR3s in all four CD4+ subsets of Type 1 diabetes patients.

Germline assignment: CDR1 KGHSH and CDR2 LQKENI. This CDR3 is built from 16 residues. V was clipped by 9 bases and J by 6 bases; unmatched bases: 17. In regard to this clone: Antigen specificity is unknown.

Expressed TCRB transcripts were sequenced because the isolated RNA had all been reverse transcribed beforehand. The data were produced by immunoSEQ multiplex PCR, yet TCRdb's version contains in-frame clones alone and is incomplete. The sample shows 600,000 to 700,000 clones, approximately 13% of them seen only once. CD45RO/CCR7/CD25/CD127/CD95/CD27 sorting isolated CD4+ naive, central memory, regulatory and stem cell-like memory cells. Each sorted population was over 98% pure. The receptor comes from a man under 40 with type 1 diabetes. This sequence joins TRBV18 and TRBJ2-7; 10 bases agree with TRBD1. Specimen: naive CD4+ T cells from blood. The CDR3 coding sequence is TGTGCCAGTCGTGAGTCCGGGACAGGGGTTCCCTCCGAGCAGTACTTC. Protein sequence: CASRESGTGVPSEQYF.